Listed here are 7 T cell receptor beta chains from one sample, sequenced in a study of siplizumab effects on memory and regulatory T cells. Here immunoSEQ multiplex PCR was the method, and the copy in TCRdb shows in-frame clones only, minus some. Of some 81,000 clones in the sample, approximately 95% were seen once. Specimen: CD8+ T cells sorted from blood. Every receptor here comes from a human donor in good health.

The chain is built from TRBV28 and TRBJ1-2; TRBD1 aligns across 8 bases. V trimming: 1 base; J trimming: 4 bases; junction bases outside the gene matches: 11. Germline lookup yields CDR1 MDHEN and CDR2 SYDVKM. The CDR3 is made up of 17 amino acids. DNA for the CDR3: TGTGCCAGCAGTTTATTGGACAGGGCCCAGTTGGGCTATGGCTACACCTTC. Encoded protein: CASSLLDRAQLGYGYTF.

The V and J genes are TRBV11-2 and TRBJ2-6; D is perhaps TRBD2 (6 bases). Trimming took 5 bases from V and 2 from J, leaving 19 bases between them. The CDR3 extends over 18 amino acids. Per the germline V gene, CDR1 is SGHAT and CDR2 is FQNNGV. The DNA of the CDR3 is TGTGCCAGCAGCCAACCGGGACTCCTACTGCCTGGGGCCAACGTCCTGACTTTC. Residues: CASSQPGLLLPGANVLTF.

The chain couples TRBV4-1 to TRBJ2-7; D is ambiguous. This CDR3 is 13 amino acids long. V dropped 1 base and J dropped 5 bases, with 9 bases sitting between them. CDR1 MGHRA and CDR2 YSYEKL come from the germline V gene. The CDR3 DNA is TGCGCCAGCAGCCAAGTTCAAAGGGACGAGCAGTACTTC. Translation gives CASSQVQRDEQYF.

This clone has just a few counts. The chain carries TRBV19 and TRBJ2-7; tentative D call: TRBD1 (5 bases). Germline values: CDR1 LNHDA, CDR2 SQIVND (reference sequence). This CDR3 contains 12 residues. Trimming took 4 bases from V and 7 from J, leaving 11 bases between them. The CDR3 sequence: CASSRGPMEQYF. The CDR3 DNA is TGTGCCAGTAGTAGGGGCCCCATGGAGCAGTACTTC.

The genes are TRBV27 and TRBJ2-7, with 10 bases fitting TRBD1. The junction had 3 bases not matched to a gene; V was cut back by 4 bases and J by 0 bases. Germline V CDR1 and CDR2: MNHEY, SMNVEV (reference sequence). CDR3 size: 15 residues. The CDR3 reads CASSWGQGPSYEQYF. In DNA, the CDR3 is TGTGCCAGCAGTTGGGGACAGGGGCCCTCCTACGAGCAGTACTTC.

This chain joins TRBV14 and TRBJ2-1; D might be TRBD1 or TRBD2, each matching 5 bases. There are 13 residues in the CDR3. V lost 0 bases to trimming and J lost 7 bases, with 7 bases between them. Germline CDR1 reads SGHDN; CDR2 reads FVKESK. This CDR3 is CASSQEWGNEQFF. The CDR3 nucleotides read TGTGCCAGCAGCCAAGAGTGGGGGAATGAGCAGTTCTTC.

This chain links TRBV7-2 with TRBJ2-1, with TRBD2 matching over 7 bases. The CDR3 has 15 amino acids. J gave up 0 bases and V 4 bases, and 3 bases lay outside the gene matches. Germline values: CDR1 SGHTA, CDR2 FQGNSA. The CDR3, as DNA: TGTGCCAGCAGCTCCCAGCGGGACTCCTACAATGAGCAGTTCTTC. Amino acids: CASSSQRDSYNEQFF.